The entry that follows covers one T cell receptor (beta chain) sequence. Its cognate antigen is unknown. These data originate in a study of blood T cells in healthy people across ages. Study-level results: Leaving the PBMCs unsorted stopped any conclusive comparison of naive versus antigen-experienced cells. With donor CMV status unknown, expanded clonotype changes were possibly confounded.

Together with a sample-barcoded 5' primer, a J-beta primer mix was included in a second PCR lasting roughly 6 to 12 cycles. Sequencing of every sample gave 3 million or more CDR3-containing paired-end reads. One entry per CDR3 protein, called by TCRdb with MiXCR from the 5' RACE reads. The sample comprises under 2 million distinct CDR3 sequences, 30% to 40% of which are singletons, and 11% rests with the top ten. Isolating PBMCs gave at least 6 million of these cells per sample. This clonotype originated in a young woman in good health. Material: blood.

CDR3 region: CASSMDRSNTDTQYF. CDR3 nucleotide sequence: TGTGCCAGTAGTATGGACAGATCAAATACAGATACGCAGTATTTT. The chain has TRBV19 and TRBJ2-3; the D gene is possibly TRBD1 (6 bases). Germline loops: CDR1 LNHDA, CDR2 SQIVND (reference sequence). This CDR3 is built from 15 residues. The germline V and J ends were trimmed by 3 bases and 3 bases, with 13 bases remaining between them.